Listed below are T cell receptor beta chains from one sample, sequenced in a study of blood T cell repertoires in COVID-19. Sequenced by immunoSEQ multiplex PCR; TCRdb stores in-frame clones only, minus some. The repertoire consists of some 74,000 clones, with roughly four fifths occurring once and the leading ten covering roughly two fifths. Sequencing was carried out using peripheral blood. Receptors were obtained from a man older than 75 with acute or convalescent COVID-19. Each CDR3 is given with its conserved first and last residue. A D gene is named only where the DNA matches it firmly. Some rows have no size entry. The others give once, few or many, or a class for an expanded clone.

D gene	V gene	clone size	J gene	CDR3 protein	CDR3 DNA
TRBD2	TRBV12-3/TRBV12-4	NA	TRBJ2-7	CASSRQRGNEQYF	TGTGCCAGCAGCAGACAGCGGGGGAACGAGCAGTACTTC
NA	TRBV3-1/TRBV3-2	NA	TRBJ1-1	CASSQEDQTASNTEAFF	TGTGCCAGCAGCCAAGAAGACCAGACAGCTTCCAACACTGAAGCTTTCTTT
NA	TRBV11-3	NA	TRBJ1-1	CASSLSDTGNTEAFF	TGTGCCAGCAGCTTATCGGACACCGGGAACACTGAAGCTTTCTTT
TRBD2	TRBV2	NA	TRBJ2-2	CASSLVSGGANTGELFF	TGTGCCAGCAGTTTAGTTAGCGGGGGGGCGAACACCGGGGAGCTGTTTTTT
NA	TRBV11-2	NA	TRBJ1-2	CASSEQATGYTF	TGTGCCAGCAGCGAGCAGGCGACTGGCTACACCTTC
NA	TRBV4-3	NA	TRBJ2-5	CASSQDFQGRVETQYF	TGCGCCAGCAGCCAAGATTTTCAGGGGCGCGTGGAGACCCAGTACTTC
TRBD1	TRBV18	NA	TRBJ2-5	CASSGVPTGSMKETQYF	TGTGCCAGCTCAGGGGTTCCGACAGGGAGTATGAAAGAGACCCAGTACTTC
TRBD2	TRBV3-1/TRBV3-2	NA	TRBJ2-5	CASSQGGTSGGETQYF	TGTGCCAGCAGCCAAGGCGGGACTAGCGGGGGTGAGACCCAGTACTTC
NA	TRBV6-1	NA	TRBJ1-1	CASSEAEGLYTEAFF	TGTGCCAGCAGTGAAGCTGAGGGATTATACACTGAAGCTTTCTTT
NA	TRBV28	once	TRBJ2-2	CASSFRQTGELFF	TGTGCCAGCAGTTTTCGACAGACCGGGGAGCTGTTTTTT
TRBD1	TRBV5-1	few	TRBJ1-1	CASSFMGRGDTEAFF	TGCGCCAGCAGCTTTATGGGCAGGGGGGACACTGAAGCTTTCTTT
NA	TRBV16	NA	TRBJ1-5	CASSQFRVSNQPQHF	TGTGCCAGCAGCCAATTTAGAGTAAGCAATCAGCCCCAGCATTTT
TRBD2	TRBV4-1	once	TRBJ2-3	CASSQSGLAGGTDTQYF	TGCGCCAGCAGCCAATCAGGACTAGCGGGGGGCACAGATACGCAGTATTTT
TRBD2	TRBV24-1	NA	TRBJ2-1	CATSDLAGGVFNEQFF	TGTGCCACCAGTGACTTGGCGGGGGGGGTATTCAATGAGCAGTTCTTC
TRBD1	TRBV19	few	TRBJ1-5	CASRTTGQGGGQPQHF	TGTGCCAGTAGGACCACTGGACAGGGGGGCGGTCAGCCCCAGCATTTT
NA	TRBV19	NA	TRBJ2-4	CASSIDRRNIQYF	TGTGCCAGTAGTATAGACAGGAGGAACATTCAGTACTTC
NA	TRBV4-3	once	TRBJ1-4	CASSQGQGTTNEKLFF	TGCGCCAGCAGCCAAGGGCAGGGCACAACTAATGAAAAACTGTTTTTT
TRBD2	TRBV5-1	many	TRBJ2-7	CASSATSGSTYEQYF	TGCGCCAGCAGCGCGACTAGCGGGAGTACCTACGAGCAGTACTTC
TRBD2	TRBV10-3	NA	TRBJ2-7	CAISPFSGGSYEQYF	TGTGCCATCAGCCCTTTTAGCGGGGGGTCCTACGAGCAGTACTTC
NA	TRBV10-2	NA	TRBJ1-5	CASSEAGDNQPQHF	TGCGCCAGCAGTGAGGCGGGGGACAATCAGCCCCAGCATTTT
TRBD1	TRBV28	NA	TRBJ1-3	CASSLLMGQRSGNTIYF	TGTGCCAGCAGTTTATTGATGGGACAGAGATCTGGAAACACCATATATTTT
TRBD1	TRBV19	NA	TRBJ1-1	CASSWTGKNTEAFF	TGTGCCAGTAGCTGGACAGGGAAGAACACTGAAGCTTTCTTT
TRBD1	TRBV4-1	NA	TRBJ1-3	CASSQVAGTGSGNTIYF	TGCGCCAGCAGCCAAGTGGCAGGGACAGGCTCTGGAAACACCATATATTTT
TRBD1	TRBV7-2	once	TRBJ1-1	CASSLVSGQGGEAFF	TGTGCCAGCAGCTTAGTCTCGGGACAGGGAGGTGAAGCTTTCTTT
TRBD1	TRBV12-3/TRBV12-4	NA	TRBJ1-1	CASSLTGTTEAFF	TGTGCCAGCAGTTTGACAGGGACCACTGAAGCTTTCTTT
TRBD1	TRBV7-9	NA	TRBJ2-1	CASILTGSNNEQFF	TGTGCCAGCATCCTGACAGGGTCGAACAATGAGCAGTTCTTC
TRBD1	TRBV5-1	few	TRBJ1-2	CASSLAFGTGGFPGYTF	TGCGCCAGCAGCTTGGCTTTCGGGACAGGGGGTTTCCCTGGCTACACCTTC
NA	TRBV7-9	NA	TRBJ1-1	CASTTGNSEAFF	TGTGCCAGTACAACAGGGAATTCTGAAGCTTTCTTT
NA	TRBV27	once	TRBJ1-2	CASSLVTGDGYTF	TGTGCCAGCAGTTTAGTGACAGGCGATGGCTACACCTTC
NA	TRBV14	NA	TRBJ1-1	CASSQDQVREAFF	TGTGCCAGCAGCCAAGATCAGGTTCGTGAAGCTTTCTTT
NA	TRBV9	NA	TRBJ1-5	CASSESVGGNQPQHF	TGTGCCAGCAGCGAGTCAGTCGGAGGTAATCAGCCCCAGCATTTT
TRBD1	TRBV18	NA	TRBJ1-5	CASSLTGTGGGQPQHF	TGTGCCAGCTCCTTGACCGGGACAGGGGGTGGGCAGCCCCAGCATTTT
NA	TRBV3-1/TRBV3-2	many	TRBJ2-7	CASSQGTGTSSYEQYF	TGTGCCAGCAGCCAAGGTACCGGGACATCATCCTACGAGCAGTACTTC
NA	TRBV27	few	TRBJ2-2	CASSFRGTNTGELFF	TGTGCCAGCAGTTTCCGAGGGACGAACACCGGGGAGCTGTTTTTT
NA	TRBV5-6	NA	TRBJ1-1	CASSLGPIAANTEAFF	TGTGCCAGCAGCCTGGGACCGATAGCCGCGAACACTGAAGCTTTCTTT
NA	TRBV6-5	NA	TRBJ2-3	CASGTRGGWTDTQYF	TGTGCCAGCGGGACGAGGGGAGGCTGGACAGATACGCAGTATTTT
TRBD2	TRBV9	NA	TRBJ2-1	CASSAGSGGAYNEQFF	TGTGCCAGCAGCGCCGGAAGCGGGGGCGCGTACAATGAGCAGTTCTTC
NA	TRBV7-3	NA	TRBJ2-2	CASSLSPPGSGELFF	TGTGCCAGCAGCCTCTCCCCACCTGGGAGCGGGGAGCTGTTTTTT
NA	TRBV9	NA	TRBJ1-1	CASSVGPNVGENTEAFF	TGTGCCAGCAGCGTGGGTCCGAATGTAGGGGAAAACACTGAAGCTTTCTTT
TRBD1	TRBV28	NA	TRBJ1-1	CASSPRGKAEAFF	TGTGCCAGCAGTCCCAGGGGGAAGGCTGAAGCTTTCTTT
NA	TRBV30	NA	TRBJ1-2	CAWSVTGAGYTF	TGTGCCTGGAGTGTAACAGGAGCAGGCTACACCTTC
NA	TRBV28	NA	TRBJ1-4	CASKTATNEKLFF	TGTGCCAGCAAGACAGCCACTAATGAAAAACTGTTTTTT
NA	TRBV11-2	NA	TRBJ2-5	CASSSGANGETQYF	TGTGCCAGCAGCTCTGGGGCGAACGGAGAGACCCAGTACTTC
NA	TRBV4-2	NA	TRBJ2-5	CASSQERGKETQYF	TGTGCCAGCAGCCAAGAACGCGGAAAAGAGACCCAGTACTTC
TRBD2	TRBV5-4	NA	TRBJ2-1	CASSPREGSGSQQFF	TGTGCCAGCAGCCCTCGGGAGGGTAGCGGGAGTCAGCAGTTCTTC
TRBD2	TRBV24-1	NA	TRBJ2-3	CATSGRTSGGLTDTQYF	TGTGCCACCAGTGGCCGGACTAGCGGGGGACTCACAGATACGCAGTATTTT
NA	TRBV2	NA	TRBJ1-5	CASSEVRDQPQHF	TGTGCCAGCAGTGAAGTCCGAGATCAGCCCCAGCATTTT
NA	TRBV11-2	few	TRBJ1-1	CASSLDLSGAAFF	TGTGCCAGCAGCTTAGATTTGAGTGGGGCAGCTTTCTTT
NA	TRBV11-2	NA	TRBJ1-1	CASSSTRRNTEAFF	TGTGCCAGCAGCTCTACTAGACGGAACACTGAAGCTTTCTTT
TRBD2	TRBV3-1/TRBV3-2	NA	TRBJ2-1	CASSQDSGRHNEQFF	TGTGCCAGCAGCCAAGATAGCGGGAGACACAATGAGCAGTTCTTC
TRBD1	TRBV30	NA	TRBJ1-5	CAWKLGTGANQPQHF	TGTGCCTGGAAACTCGGGACAGGAGCTAATCAGCCCCAGCATTTT
NA	TRBV10-3	NA	TRBJ2-5	CAISEGLDQETQYF	TGTGCCATCAGTGAAGGACTGGACCAAGAGACCCAGTACTTC